The 14 T cell receptor beta chains listed next were all sequenced from one sample in a study of cytomegalovirus exposure and HLA in healthy donors (dated by TCRdb to between 2016 and 2019). The protocol used for the library was the immunoSEQ multiplex PCR assay. The multiplex PCR relied on a mix of 60 forward primers for TCR Vbeta segments and 13 reverse primers for TCR Jbeta segments. TCRdb provides this immuneACCESS table in a form limited to in-frame rearrangements. Some clones are lacking; in checked studies, under half of them reflect an unresolved V gene, and why the rest are absent is not known. Here the sample has some 190,000 clones; approximately 84% occur a single time. Around 1.4% of the sample goes to the ten largest clones. Source material: PBMCs. These receptors were collected from a girl aged 10 to 17 in good health and CMV-seropositive.

V usage is TRBV27 and J usage is TRBJ2-5; weak D call: TRBD2 (6 bases). Germline CDR1 MNHEY, CDR2 SMNVEV (reference sequence). Trimming cost V 6 bases and J 9 bases, with 23 bases left between them. This CDR3 has 15 amino acids. CDR3 protein: CASSLEGGLSLPQYF. The CDR3 DNA is TGTGCCAGCAGCCTGGAGGGAGGCCTCAGTCTGCCCCAGTACTTC.

J is TRBJ2-3 and V is TRBV2; the D is unclear. Trimming stripped 8 bases from V and 6 bases from J, with 6 bases between. Germline V CDR1 and CDR2: SNHLY, FYNNEI. CDR3 length: 10 amino acids. As DNA, the CDR3 is TGTGCCAGCGCCCGGGATACGCAGTATTTT. Translation gives CASARDTQYF.

The CDR3 sequence is CASSLGRGIYEQYF. In nucleotides, the CDR3 is TGTGCCAGTAGCCTAGGCCGGGGGATCTACGAGCAGTACTTC. The rearrangement links TRBV19 to TRBJ2-7, with D tentatively TRBD2 (6 bases). V lost 6 bases and J 3 bases, leaving 15 bases between the germline ends. CDR1 is LNHDA, CDR2 SQIVND, per germline (reference sequence). This CDR3 region has 14 residues.

The rearrangement uses TRBV5-4 and TRBJ2-7; the D gene is possibly TRBD2 (5 bases). This CDR3 is 15 amino acids long. CDR1 is SGHNT, CDR2 YYREEE, per germline (reference sequence). V lost 5 bases and J lost 1, with 16 bases in between. The DNA of the CDR3 is TGTGCCAGCAGTTCTGCGACTAAGAAGTCCTACGAGCAGTACTTC. It specifies CASSSATKKSYEQYF.

The chain employs TRBV7-3 and TRBJ2-3; perhaps TRBD1 as D (5 bases). The CDR3 length is 15 residues. Trimming left V 5 bases short and J 6 bases short, with 18 bases between. Per the germline V gene, CDR1 is SGHTA and CDR2 is FQGTGA. This CDR3 reads CASSEQRGGFDTQYF. DNA of the CDR3: TGTGCCAGCAGCGAACAAAGGGGCGGTTTCGATACGCAGTATTTT.

The V gene is TRBV10-2, the J gene TRBJ2-7; possible D gene TRBD2, 6 bases. The CDR3 consists of 14 residues. Germline values: CDR1 WSHSY, CDR2 SAAADI. Trimming shortened V by 7 bases and J by 3 bases, and 16 bases separated the two germline ends. The CDR3 DNA follows: TGCGCCAGCATGCGAGCGGGTGGGGACTACGAGCAGTACTTC. It specifies CASMRAGGDYEQYF.

V gene TRBV27 combines with J gene TRBJ2-7; D is unresolved. There are 15 residues in the CDR3. In germline, CDR1 is MNHEY, CDR2 SMNVEV (reference sequence). The V gene lost 7 bases and the J gene lost 3 bases, with 19 bases spanning the gap. The CDR3 spells CASTLLGAGNYEQYF. The CDR3, as DNA: TGTGCCAGCACTCTTCTGGGCGCAGGAAACTACGAGCAGTACTTC.

This chain links TRBV29-1 with TRBJ1-6; D is unresolved. The CDR3 length is 16 residues. The germline CDR1 and CDR2 sequences are SQVTM and ANQGSEA. V shed 5 bases and J shed 0 bases, with 14 bases lying between them. The CDR3 is CSVPCCLSSYNSPLHF. The CDR3, as DNA: TGCAGCGTTCCGTGTTGCCTTAGCTCCTATAATTCACCCCTCCACTTT.

The V and J genes are TRBV7-2 and TRBJ1-2, with 8 nucleotides matching TRBD1. The V and J ends lost 7 bases and 5 bases, in that order; junction bases with no gene match: 12. The CDR3 length is 15 residues. In germline, CDR1 is SGHTA, CDR2 FQGNSA. CDR3: CASTSPGQELYGYTF. The CDR3 DNA reads as TGTGCCAGCACTTCCCCGGGACAGGAATTATATGGCTACACCTTC.

The rearrangement links TRBV5-1 to TRBJ2-7; 8 nucleotides match TRBD1. This CDR3 comprises 15 residues. CDR1 and CDR2 from the germline V gene are SGHRS and YFSETQ. V lost 0 bases, J lost 2 bases, and 4 bases stayed unmatched. CDR3 sequence reads: CASSLEWTGTYEQYF. The DNA for the CDR3 is TGCGCCAGCAGCTTGGAATGGACAGGGACCTACGAGCAGTACTTC.

The chain is built from TRBV4-2 and TRBJ2-7; TRBD2 matches 10 bases. The V and J ends lost 1 base and 7 bases, in that order; junction bases with no gene match: 7. In germline, CDR1 is LGHNA, CDR2 YNFKEQ. The CDR3 consists of 15 residues. CDR3 nucleotides: TGTGCCAGCAGCCAAGTTCTAGCGGGAGCTGGAGAGCAGTACTTC. This gives the protein CASSQVLAGAGEQYF.

There are a few counts of this clone. The rearrangement uses TRBV29-1 and TRBJ2-1; TRBD2 might be the D (6 bases). The CDR3 has 16 amino acids. V dropped 7 bases and J dropped 3 bases, with 22 bases sitting between them. CDR1 and CDR2 (germline): SQVTM, ANQGSEA. CDR3: CSARWGSSGNYNEQFF. DNA of the CDR3: TGCAGCGCCAGGTGGGGCAGTAGCGGCAACTACAATGAGCAGTTCTTC.

This chain joins TRBV7-8 and TRBJ1-4; D is ambiguous. V lost 3 bases, J lost 2 bases, and 10 bases lay in between. CDR1 and CDR2 from the germline V gene are SGHVS and FQNEAQ. This CDR3 has 15 residues. CDR3 nucleotide sequence: TGTGCCAGCAGCTTTAACGGAGGCACTAATGAAAAACTGTTTTTT. It specifies CASSFNGGTNEKLFF.

The chain links TRBV19 to TRBJ2-3, with 8 nucleotides matching TRBD2. The germline gives CDR1 LNHDA, CDR2 SQIVND (reference sequence). CDR3 length equals 14 residues. J lost 4 bases, V lost 1 base, and 1 base had no gene match. This chain's CDR3 is CASSIAGGSDTQYF. In nucleotides, the CDR3 is TGTGCCAGTAGTATAGCGGGAGGGTCAGATACGCAGTATTTT.